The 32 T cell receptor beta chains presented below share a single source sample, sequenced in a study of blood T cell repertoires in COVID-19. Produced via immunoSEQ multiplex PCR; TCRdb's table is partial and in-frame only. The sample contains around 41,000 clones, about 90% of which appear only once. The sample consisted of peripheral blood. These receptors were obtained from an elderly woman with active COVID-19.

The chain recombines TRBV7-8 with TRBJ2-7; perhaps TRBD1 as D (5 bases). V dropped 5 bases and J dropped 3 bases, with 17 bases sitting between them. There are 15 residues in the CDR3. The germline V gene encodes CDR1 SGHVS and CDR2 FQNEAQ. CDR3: CASSRLAGKHYEQYF. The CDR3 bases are TGTGCCAGCAGCCGCCTGGCAGGGAAACACTACGAGCAGTACTTC.

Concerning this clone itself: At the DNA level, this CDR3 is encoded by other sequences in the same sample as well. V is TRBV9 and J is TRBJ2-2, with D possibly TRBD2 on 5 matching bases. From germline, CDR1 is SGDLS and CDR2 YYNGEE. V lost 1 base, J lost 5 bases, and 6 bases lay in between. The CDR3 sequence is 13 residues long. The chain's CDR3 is CASSVRGTGELFF. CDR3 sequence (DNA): TGTGCCAGCAGCGTACGCGGGACCGGGGAGCTGTTTTTT.

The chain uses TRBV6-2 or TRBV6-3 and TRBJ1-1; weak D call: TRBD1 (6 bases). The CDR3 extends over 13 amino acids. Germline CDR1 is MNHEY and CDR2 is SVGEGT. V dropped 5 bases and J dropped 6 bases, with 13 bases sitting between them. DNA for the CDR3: TGTGCCAGCAGTAAAACAGGGACCCCTGAAGCTTTCTTT. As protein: CASSKTGTPEAFF.

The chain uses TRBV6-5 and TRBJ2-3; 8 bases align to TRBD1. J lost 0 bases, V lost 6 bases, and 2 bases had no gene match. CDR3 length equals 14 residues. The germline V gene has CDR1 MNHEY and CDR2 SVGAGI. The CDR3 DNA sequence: TGTGCCAGCAGGCGACAGGGGAGCACAGATACGCAGTATTTT. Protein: CASRRQGSTDTQYF.

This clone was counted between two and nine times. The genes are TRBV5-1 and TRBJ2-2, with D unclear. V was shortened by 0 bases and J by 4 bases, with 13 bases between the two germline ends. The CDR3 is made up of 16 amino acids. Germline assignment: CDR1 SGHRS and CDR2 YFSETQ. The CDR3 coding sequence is TGCGCCAGCAGCTTGGCCGAGTCGATCCTCACCGGGGAGCTGTTTTTT. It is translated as CASSLAESILTGELFF.

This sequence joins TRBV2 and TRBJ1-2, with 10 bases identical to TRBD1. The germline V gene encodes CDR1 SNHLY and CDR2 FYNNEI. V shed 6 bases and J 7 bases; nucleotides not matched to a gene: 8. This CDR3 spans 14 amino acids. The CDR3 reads CASSSDRGWSGYTF. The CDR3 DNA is TGTGCCAGCAGCTCGGACAGGGGGTGGTCTGGCTACACCTTC.

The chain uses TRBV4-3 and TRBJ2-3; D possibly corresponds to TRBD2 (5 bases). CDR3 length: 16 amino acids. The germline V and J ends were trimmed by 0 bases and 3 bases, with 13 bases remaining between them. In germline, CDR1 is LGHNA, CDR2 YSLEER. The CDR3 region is CASSQDQLVVTDTQYF. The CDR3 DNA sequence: TGCGCCAGCAGCCAAGATCAACTAGTTGTTACAGATACGCAGTATTTT.

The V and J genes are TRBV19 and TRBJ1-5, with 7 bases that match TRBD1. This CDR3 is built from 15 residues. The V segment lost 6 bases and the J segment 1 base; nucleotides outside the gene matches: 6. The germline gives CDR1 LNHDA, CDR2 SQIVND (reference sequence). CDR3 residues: CASSLTGSSNQPQHF. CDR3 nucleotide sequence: TGTGCCAGTAGCCTGACAGGGTCAAGCAATCAGCCCCAGCATTTT.

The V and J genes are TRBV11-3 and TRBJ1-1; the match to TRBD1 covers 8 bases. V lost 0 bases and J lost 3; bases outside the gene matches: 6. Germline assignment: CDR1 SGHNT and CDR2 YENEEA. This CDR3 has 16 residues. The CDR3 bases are TGTGCCAGCAGCTTAGACGTGACAGGGGTTGACACTGAAGCTTTCTTT. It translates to CASSLDVTGVDTEAFF.

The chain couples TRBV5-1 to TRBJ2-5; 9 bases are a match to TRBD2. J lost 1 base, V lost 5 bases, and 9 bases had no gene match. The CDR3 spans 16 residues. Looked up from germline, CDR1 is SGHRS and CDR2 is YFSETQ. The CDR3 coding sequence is TGCGCCAGCAGAATGGAGCTAGCGGGGTCCCAAGAGACCCAGTACTTC. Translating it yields CASRMELAGSQETQYF. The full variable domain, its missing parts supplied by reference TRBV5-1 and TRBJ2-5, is KAGVTQTPRYLIKTRGQQVTLSCSPISGHRSVSWYQQTPGQGLQFLFEYFSETQRNKGNFPGRFSGRQFSNSRSEMNVSTLELGDSALYLCASRMELAGSQETQYFGPGTRLLVL.

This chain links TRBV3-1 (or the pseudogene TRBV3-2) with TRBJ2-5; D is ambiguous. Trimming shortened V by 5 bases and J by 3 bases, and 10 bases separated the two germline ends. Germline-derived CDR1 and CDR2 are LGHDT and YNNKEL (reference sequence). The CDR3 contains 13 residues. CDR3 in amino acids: CASSLNRKETQYF. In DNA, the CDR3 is TGTGCCAGCAGCTTAAACAGAAAAGAGACCCAGTACTTC.

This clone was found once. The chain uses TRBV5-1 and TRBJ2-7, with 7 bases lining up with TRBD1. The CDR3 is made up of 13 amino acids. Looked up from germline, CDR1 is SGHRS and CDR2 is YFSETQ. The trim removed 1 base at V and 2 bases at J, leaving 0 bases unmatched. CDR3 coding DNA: TGCGCCAGCAGCTTGACAGGGGCCTACGAGCAGTACTTC. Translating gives CASSLTGAYEQYF.

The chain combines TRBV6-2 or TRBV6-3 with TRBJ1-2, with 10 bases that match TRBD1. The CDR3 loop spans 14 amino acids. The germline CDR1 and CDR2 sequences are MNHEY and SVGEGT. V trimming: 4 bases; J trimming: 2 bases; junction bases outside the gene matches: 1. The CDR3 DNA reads TGTGCCAGCAGTTCGGGACAGGGGAACTATGGCTACACCTTC. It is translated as CASSSGQGNYGYTF.

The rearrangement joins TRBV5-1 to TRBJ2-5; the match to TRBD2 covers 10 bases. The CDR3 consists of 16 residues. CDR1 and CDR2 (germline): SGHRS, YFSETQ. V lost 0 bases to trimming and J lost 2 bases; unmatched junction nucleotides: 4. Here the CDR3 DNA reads TGCGCCAGCAGCTTGGGGGCTAGCGGGGGTCAAGAGACCCAGTACTTC. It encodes CASSLGASGGQETQYF.

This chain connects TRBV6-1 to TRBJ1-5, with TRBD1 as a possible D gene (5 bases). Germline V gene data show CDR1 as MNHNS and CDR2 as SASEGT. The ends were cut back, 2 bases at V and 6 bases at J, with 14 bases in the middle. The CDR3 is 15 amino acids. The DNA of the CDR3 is TGTGCCAGCAGTGAATATGTGAGACAGCTTCAGCCCCAGCATTTT. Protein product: CASSEYVRQLQPQHF.

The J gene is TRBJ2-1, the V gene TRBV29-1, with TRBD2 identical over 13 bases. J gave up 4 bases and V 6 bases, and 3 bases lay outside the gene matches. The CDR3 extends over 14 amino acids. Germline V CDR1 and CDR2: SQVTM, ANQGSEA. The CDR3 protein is CSVSLAGGYNEQFF. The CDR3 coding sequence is TGCAGCGTGTCACTAGCGGGGGGGTACAATGAGCAGTTCTTC.

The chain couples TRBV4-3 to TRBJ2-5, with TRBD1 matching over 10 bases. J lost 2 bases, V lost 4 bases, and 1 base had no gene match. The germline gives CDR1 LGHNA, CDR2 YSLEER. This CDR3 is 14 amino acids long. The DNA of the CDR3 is TGCGCCAGCAGCCGGGGACAGGGGCAAGAGACCCAGTACTTC. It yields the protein CASSRGQGQETQYF.

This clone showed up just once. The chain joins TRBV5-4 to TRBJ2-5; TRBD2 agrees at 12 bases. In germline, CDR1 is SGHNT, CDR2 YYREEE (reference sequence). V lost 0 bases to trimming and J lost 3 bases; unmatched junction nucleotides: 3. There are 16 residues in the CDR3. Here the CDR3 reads CASSLELAGGKETQYF. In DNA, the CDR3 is TGTGCCAGCAGCTTGGAGCTAGCGGGGGGGAAAGAGACCCAGTACTTC.

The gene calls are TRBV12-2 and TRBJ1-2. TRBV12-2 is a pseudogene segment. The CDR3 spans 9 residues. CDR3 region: CASFRGYTF. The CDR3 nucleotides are TGTGCAAGCTTTCGGGGCTACACCTTC.

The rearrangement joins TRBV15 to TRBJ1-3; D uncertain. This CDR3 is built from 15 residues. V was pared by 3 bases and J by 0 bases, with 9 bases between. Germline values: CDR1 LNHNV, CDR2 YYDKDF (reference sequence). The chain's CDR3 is CATSRDLPSGNTIYF. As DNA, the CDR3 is TGTGCCACCAGCAGGGACTTACCCTCTGGAAACACCATATATTTT.

CDR3 protein: CASSSSGGLDTQYF. For the CDR3, the DNA is TGTGCCAGCAGTTCTAGCGGGGGGTTAGATACGCAGTATTTT. This chain joins TRBV2 and TRBJ2-3; TRBD2 matches at 11 bases. The CDR3 covers 14 residues. CDR1 and CDR2 from the germline V gene are SNHLY and FYNNEI. The V segment lost 5 bases and the J segment 5 bases; nucleotides outside the gene matches: 3.

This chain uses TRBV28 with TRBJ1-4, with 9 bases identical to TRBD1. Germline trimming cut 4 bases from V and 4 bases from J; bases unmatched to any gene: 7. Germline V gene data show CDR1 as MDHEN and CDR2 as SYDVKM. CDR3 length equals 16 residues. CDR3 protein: CASSSGTGNLNEKLFF. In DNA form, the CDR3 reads TGTGCCAGCAGTTCCGGGACAGGGAACCTTAATGAAAAACTGTTTTTT.

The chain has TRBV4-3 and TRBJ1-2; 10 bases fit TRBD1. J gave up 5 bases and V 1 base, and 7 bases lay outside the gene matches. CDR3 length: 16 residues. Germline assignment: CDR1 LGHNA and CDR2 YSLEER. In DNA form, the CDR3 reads TGCGCCAGCAGCCAAGGTGGGACAGGGGACGTTTATGGCTACACCTTC. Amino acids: CASSQGGTGDVYGYTF.

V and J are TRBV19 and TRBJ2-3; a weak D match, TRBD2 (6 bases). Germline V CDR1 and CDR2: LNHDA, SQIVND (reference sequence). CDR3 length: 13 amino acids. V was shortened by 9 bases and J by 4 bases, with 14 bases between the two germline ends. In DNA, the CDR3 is TGTGCCAGCGCATCTTGGGGGGCAGATACGCAGTATTTT. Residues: CASASWGADTQYF.

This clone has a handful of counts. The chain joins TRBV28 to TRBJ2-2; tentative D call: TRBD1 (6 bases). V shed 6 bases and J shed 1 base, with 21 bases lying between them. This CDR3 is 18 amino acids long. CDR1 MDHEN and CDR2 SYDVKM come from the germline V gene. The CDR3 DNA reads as TGTGCCAGCAGGACCGCAGGGGCGATAACTAAGAACACCGGGGAGCTGTTTTTT. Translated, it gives CASRTAGAITKNTGELFF.

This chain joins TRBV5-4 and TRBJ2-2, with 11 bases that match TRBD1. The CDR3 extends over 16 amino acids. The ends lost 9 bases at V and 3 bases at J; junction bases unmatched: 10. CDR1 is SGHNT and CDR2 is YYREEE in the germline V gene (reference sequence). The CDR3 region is CATKKDRGRDTGELFF. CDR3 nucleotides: TGTGCCACAAAGAAGGACAGGGGGCGGGACACCGGGGAGCTGTTTTTT.

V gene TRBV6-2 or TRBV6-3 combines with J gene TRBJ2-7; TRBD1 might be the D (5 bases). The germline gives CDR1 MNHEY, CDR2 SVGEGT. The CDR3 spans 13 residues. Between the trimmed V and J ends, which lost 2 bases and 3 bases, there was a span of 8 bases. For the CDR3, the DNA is TGTGCCAGCAGTTACCAGGGTTACTACGAGCAGTACTTC. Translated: CASSYQGYYEQYF.

The CDR3 is CASSLEGREFSPLHF. The CDR3 DNA reads as TGCGCCAGCAGCCTTGAAGGACGGGAATTTTCACCCCTCCACTTT. The gene calls are TRBV4-1 and TRBJ1-6; the D is unclear. Germline-derived CDR1 and CDR2 are MGHRA and YSYEKL. V lost 4 bases to trimming and J lost 9 bases, with 16 bases between them. The CDR3 extends over 15 amino acids.

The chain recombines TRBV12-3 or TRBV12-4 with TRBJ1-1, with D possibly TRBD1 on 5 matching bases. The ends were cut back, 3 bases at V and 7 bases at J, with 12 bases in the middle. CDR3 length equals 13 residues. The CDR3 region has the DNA TGTGCCAGCAGTTTCCGACAGTCTGGTGAAGCTTTCTTT. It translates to CASSFRQSGEAFF.

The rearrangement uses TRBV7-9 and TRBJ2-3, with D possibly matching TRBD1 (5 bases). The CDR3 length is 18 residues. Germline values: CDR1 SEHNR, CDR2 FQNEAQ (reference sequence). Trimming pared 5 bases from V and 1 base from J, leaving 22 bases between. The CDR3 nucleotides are TGTGCCAGCAGCCAAAGGATGGTCAGGGTGTGGGGCACAGATACGCAGTATTTT. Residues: CASSQRMVRVWGTDTQYF.

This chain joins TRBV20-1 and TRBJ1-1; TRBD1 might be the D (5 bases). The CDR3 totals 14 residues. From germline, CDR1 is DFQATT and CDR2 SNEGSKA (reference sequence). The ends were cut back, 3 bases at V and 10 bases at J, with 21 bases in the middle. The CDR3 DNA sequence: TGCAGTGCTAGTGGGTCCCCAGGGAAGAAAGGAGCTTTCTTT. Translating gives CSASGSPGKKGAFF.

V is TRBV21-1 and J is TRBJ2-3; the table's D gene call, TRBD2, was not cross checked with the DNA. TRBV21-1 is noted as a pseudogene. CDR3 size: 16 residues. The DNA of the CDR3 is TGTGCCAGCACTCTTCCGGGACTCCAATGCGCAGATACGCAGTATTTT. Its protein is CASTLPGLQCADTQYF.